This T cell receptor (beta chain) was found in a study of shared clonotypes between healthy human individuals. Notes on this clone: Antigen specificity is unknown. Other DNA sequences in the same sample also yield this CDR3.

Among the donors, all were Caucasian adults who lived in Nashville, Tennessee. Using immunoSEQ multiplex PCR, the repertoire was profiled, and TCRdb retains in-frame clones only, with some absent. The repertoire holds roughly 500,000 clones, with approximately 80% as singletons. General observations from the study: Collection of samples was limited to blood; tissue repertoires likely differ. Clonotype sharing among donors likely depends on sequencing depth.

CDR1 is MDHEN and CDR2 is SYDVKM in the germline V gene. The V end was cut by 2 bases, the J end by 5 bases, with 6 bases between. This CDR3 comprises 12 residues. The receptor was derived from a woman aged 40 to 50 in good health. Some clones in this sample may be carry-over from other donors' samples. Specimen: PBMCs. This rearrangement joins TRBV28 to TRBJ2-5; D is undetermined. The CDR3 DNA reads TGTGCCAGCAGTTTACGTCGCGAGACCCAGTACTTC. This sequence encodes CASSLRRETQYF. The variable domain in full, completed from reference TRBV28 and TRBJ2-5, reads DVKVTQSSRYLVKRTGEKVFLECVQDMDHENMFWYRQDPGLGLRLIYFSYDVKMKEKGDIPEGYSVSREKKERFSLILESASTNQTSMYLCASSLRRETQYFGPGTRLLVL.